This is a list of T cell receptor beta chains from one sample in a study of CD8+CD57+ T cells in acquired aplastic anemia. TCRdb ran MiXCR on the reads and lists one entry per CDR3 protein. This table has around 170,000 distinct CDR3 sequences, under 75% appearing once. Sample: sorted CD4+, CD8+, or CD8+CD57+ T cells (not recorded which) from PBMCs. These receptors were taken from a human donor in good health. Both conserved end residues are part of each CDR3. Each record gives: clone size, D gene, V gene, J gene, CDR3 length, CDR3 DNA, CDR3 protein. D genes are given only for firm matches. Expanded clones get a size class; other rows say once, few or many, or leave the size out.

>-|TRBD1|TRBV2|TRBJ2-5|14
TGTGCCAGCAGTCTGACAGGGGGAAAAGAGACCCAGTACTTC
CASSLTGGKETQYF
>-|-|TRBV4-3|TRBJ2-3|17
TGCGCCAGCAGCCAAGATGGAGGAGGGGGGACCACAGATACGCAGTATTTT
CASSQDGGGGTTDTQYF
>-|TRBD2|TRBV7-2|TRBJ2-7|16
TGTGCCAGCAGCTCCAATCTAGCGGGAGGTTCCTACGAGCAGTACTTC
CASSSNLAGGSYEQYF
>-|TRBD1|TRBV10-3|TRBJ2-7|15
TGTGCCATCAGAGGTGGACAGGATCTTACCTACGAGCAGTACTTC
CAIRGGQDLTYEQYF
>-|-|TRBV24-1|TRBJ1-2|13
TGTGCCACCGGGGGAGCGAATAACTATGGCTACACCTTC
CATGGANNYGYTF
>-|-|TRBV2|TRBJ1-6|15
TGTGCCAGCAGTGAAGGTTGGGTGGAAAGTTCACCCCTCCACTTT
CASSEGWVESSPLHF
>-|TRBD1|TRBV19|TRBJ2-6|16
TGTGCCAGTACTACGACAGGGGTCTCTGGGGCCAACGTCCTGACTTTC
CASTTTGVSGANVLTF
>many|-|TRBV7-6|TRBJ2-7|14
TGTGCCAGCAGCCTCGCGGGGATACCCTACGAGCAGTACTTC
CASSLAGIPYEQYF
>once|-|TRBV2|TRBJ2-7|12
TGTGCCAGCAAGAGGTTCGCCTACGAGCAGTACTTC
CASKRFAYEQYF
>-|-|TRBV6-2/TRBV6-3|TRBJ2-1|13
TGTGCCAGCACCCCCCGGTCCTACAATGAGCAGTTCTTC
CASTPRSYNEQFF
>-|-|TRBV24-1|TRBJ1-4|17
TGTGCCACCAGTGCTAGGGGAAGCGAGACAACTAATGAAAAACTGTTTTTT
CATSARGSETTNEKLFF
>-|TRBD2|TRBV7-8|TRBJ2-3|16
TGTGCCAGCAGCCGACGCGGACTAGCGGGCACAGATACGCAGTATTTT
CASSRRGLAGTDTQYF
>-|-|TRBV29-1|TRBJ2-5|15
TGCAGCGTTGAAGATCGTCATCGAGATGAAGAGACCCAGTACTTC
CSVEDRHRDEETQYF
>-|TRBD2|TRBV20-1|TRBJ2-1|11
TGCAGTGCTAGATTGACTAGCGGGACTTTCTTC
CSARLTSGTFF
>-|-|TRBV29-1|TRBJ2-6|14
TGCAGCGTTGAAGGGACCTCTGGGGCCAACGTCCTGACTTTC
CSVEGTSGANVLTF
>-|-|TRBV20-1|TRBJ2-2|13
TGCAGTGCCATGGTGGGGGGCACCGGGGAGCTGTTTTTT
CSAMVGGTGELFF
>few|TRBD1|TRBV11-3|TRBJ2-7|15
TGTGCCAGCAGCTCCGGGACAGGGGTGGTCTACGAGCAGTACTTC
CASSSGTGVVYEQYF
>many|-|TRBV4-2|TRBJ1-5|19
TGTGCCAGCAGCCTAGGGGGGACCCTGCACCCTATCAGCAATCAGCCCCAGCATTTT
CASSLGGTLHPISNQPQHF
>-|TRBD2|TRBV7-9|TRBJ2-3|15
TGTGCCAGCAGCCTAGGACTAGCGGTTGCAGATACGCAGTATTTT
CASSLGLAVADTQYF
>-|TRBD2|TRBV10-3|TRBJ2-2|14
TGTGCCACCTTGACTAGCGGGCTTACCGGGGAGCTGTTTTTT
CATLTSGLTGELFF
>-|-|TRBV2|TRBJ2-7|14
TGTGCCAGCAAACCGGGACTGAGCTCCTACGAGCAGTACTTC
CASKPGLSSYEQYF
>-|TRBD1|TRBV20-1|TRBJ2-7|13
TGCAGTGCTAGAGGGACAGGTTCCTACGAGCAGTACTTC
CSARGTGSYEQYF
>-|TRBD1|TRBV7-2|TRBJ2-7|15
TGTGCCAGCAGGGGCAGGGGGCCCCGGAGCTACGAGCAGTACTTC
CASRGRGPRSYEQYF
>-|TRBD2|TRBV20-1|TRBJ2-7|15
TGCAGTGCCTCCGGGACTAGCGGGCCGACCTACGAGCAGTACTTC
CSASGTSGPTYEQYF
>once|-|TRBV7-9|TRBJ2-1|15
TGTGCCAGCAGCCCAGGACAAAGCCCCTACAATGAGCAGTTCTTC
CASSPGQSPYNEQFF
>once|-|TRBV19|TRBJ1-5|13
TGTGCCAGTAAGGATTATAGCAATCAGCCCCAGCATTTT
CASKDYSNQPQHF
>-|-|TRBV12-5|TRBJ2-7|15
TGTGCCAGCAGTCCCCCCACGGAAACGGAATACGAGCAGTACTTC
CASSPPTETEYEQYF
>-|-|TRBV7-9|TRBJ1-3|13
TGTGCCAGCAGCCAGCCAGCTGGAAACACCATATATTTT
CASSQPAGNTIYF
>few|-|TRBV9|TRBJ2-7|14
TGTGCCAGCAGCGCGGGACTCGATGGGTACGAGCAGTACTTC
CASSAGLDGYEQYF
>-|TRBD2|TRBV24-1|TRBJ2-3|18
TGTGCCACCAGTGACCCCCTGGGCGGGAGTCATGACGCAGATACGCAGTATTTT
CATSDPLGGSHDADTQYF
>-|TRBD1|TRBV7-9|TRBJ2-7|15
TGTGTCAGCAGCCCGATCCAGGGGGCGCCCTACGAGCAGTACTTC
CVSSPIQGAPYEQYF
>-|-|TRBV20-1|TRBJ2-7|12
TGCAGTGCTAGAGGGTCCGCCTACGAGCAGTACTTC
CSARGSAYEQYF
>once|TRBD1|TRBV29-1|TRBJ1-1|13
TGCAGCGTTGAAGGATACAGGGGCACTGAAGCTTTCTTT
CSVEGYRGTEAFF
>-|-|TRBV7-9|TRBJ1-6|15
TGTGCCAGCAGCTTCACCGAGACAGCCAATTCACCCCTCCACTTT
CASSFTETANSPLHF
>once|-|TRBV7-8|TRBJ2-7|12
TGTGCCAGCAGCTTAATAGGGCACGAGCAGTACTTC
CASSLIGHEQYF
>few|TRBD1|TRBV7-8|TRBJ1-1|16
TGTGCCAGCAGCTCACGATTCCGGGACAGGGACACTGAAGCTTTCTTT
CASSSRFRDRDTEAFF
>-|TRBD1|TRBV2|TRBJ2-7|18
TGTGCCAGCAGCCCTACCGGGCTTCAGACAGGGAGCTCCTACGAGCAGTACTTC
CASSPTGLQTGSSYEQYF
>-|-|TRBV10-3|TRBJ1-3|14
TGTGCCATCGGTGGGGACGGGTCTGGAAACACCATATATTTT
CAIGGDGSGNTIYF
>once|-|TRBV20-1|TRBJ1-6|16
TGCAGTCCCAGAGCGGAGAGAAAGGGAACCGGTTCACCCCTCCACTTT
CSPRAERKGTGSPLHF
>-|-|TRBV7-2|TRBJ1-1|16
TGTGCCAGCAGCTTAGCTGGAAATCGGGGCGACACTGAAGCTTTCTTT
CASSLAGNRGDTEAFF
>few|-|TRBV20-1|TRBJ1-2|13
TGCAGTGCTAGGATTCAGGAGATCTATGGCTACACCTTT
CSARIQEIYGYTF
>many|TRBD2|TRBV12-3/TRBV12-4|TRBJ2-7|15
TGTGCCAGCAGTTTAGGGGACTACTCCAGCTACGAGCAGTACTTC
CASSLGDYSSYEQYF
>-|-|TRBV24-1|TRBJ2-1|14
TGTGCCACCGGCCGGACGGAGAACTACAATGAGCAGTTCTTC
CATGRTENYNEQFF
>-|-|TRBV9|TRBJ1-3|14
TGTGCCAGCAGCCAAGGGGGGCCTGGAAACACCATATATTTT
CASSQGGPGNTIYF
>many|-|TRBV2|TRBJ2-3|15
TGTGCCAGCAGTCGCGGCCAAGCGGTGACAGATACGCAGTATTTT
CASSRGQAVTDTQYF
>-|-|TRBV29-1|TRBJ2-7|11
TGCAGCGTTAAGGGGGAGTACGAGCAGTACTTC
CSVKGEYEQYF
>few|-|TRBV20-1|TRBJ1-2|10
TGCAGTGCAAGCGACCGACGCTACACCTTC
CSASDRRYTF
>few|-|TRBV19|TRBJ1-1|14
TGTGCCAGTAGCCTGACAGAATTGAACACTGAAGCTTTCTTT
CASSLTELNTEAFF
>few|-|TRBV7-8|TRBJ2-7|12
TGTGCCAGCAGTGCCTCCGGGTACGAGCAGTACTTC
CASSASGYEQYF
>-|-|TRBV7-9|TRBJ2-7|14
TGTGCCAGCAGCTATAGACTGGGGGACTACGAGCAGTACTTC
CASSYRLGDYEQYF
>-|-|TRBV9|TRBJ1-1|12
TGTGCCAGCAGTGGAGGGGGCACTGAAGCTTTCTTT
CASSGGGTEAFF
>-|-|TRBV6-6|TRBJ2-3|13
TGTGCCAGCGGGGGCTTGATTGAGGATGCGCAGTATTTT
CASGGLIEDAQYF
>-|TRBD2|TRBV12-3/TRBV12-4|TRBJ2-3|14
TGTGCCAGCAGTCGGACTAGCGGGGATTATACGCAGTATTTT
CASSRTSGDYTQYF
>many|TRBD1|TRBV6-1|TRBJ1-5|16
TGTGCCAGCAACTTAGACAGGGGAGCTGGGTATCAGCCCCAGCATTTT
CASNLDRGAGYQPQHF
>-|TRBD1|TRBV7-9|TRBJ1-6|15
TGTGCCAGCAGTTTAGCTGAGGGGGCGCTTTCACCCCTCCACTTT
CASSLAEGALSPLHF
>-|TRBD1|TRBV2|TRBJ2-5|12
TGTGCCAGTTTTACAGGGGCGGAGACCCAGTACTTC
CASFTGAETQYF
>-|TRBD1|TRBV12-3/TRBV12-4|TRBJ1-6|12
TGTGCCAGCCAGGGGGCCGGTTCACCCCTCCACTTT
CASQGAGSPLHF